The clone carrying this T cell receptor beta chain was observed a handful of times. These data come from a study of regulatory T cells in long-lasting Graves disease. The TCR beta library used iRepertoire HTBI primers with Arm-PCR amplification of CDR3. Using its own MiXCR run on the multiplex PCR reads, TCRdb lists one record per CDR3 protein. The sample contains approximately 400,000 distinct CDR3 sequences, 23% of which appear only once. The length of the CDR3 is 13 residues. Germline CDR1 and CDR2: LGHDT and YNNKEL (reference sequence). V was shortened by 1 base and J by 3 bases, with 7 bases between the two germline ends. Time point in this sample: persistent/refractory GD, antithyroid drugs over 5 years with positive TRAb. From PBMCs, RNA was extracted and then used to make the TCR library.

The TCR was taken from a female donor with Graves disease. The sample here was peripheral blood mononuclear cells (PBMCs), taken when the disease was refractory, from a patient treated with antithyroid drugs. The J gene is TRBJ2-7, the V gene TRBV3-1, with no clear D. CDR3 in DNA: TGTGCCAGCAGCCAAGGGAGAAACTACGAGCAGTACTTC. Protein sequence: CASSQGRNYEQYF.